The clone carrying this T cell receptor (beta chain) showed up just a few times. The entry originates in a study of CD8+CD57+ T cells in acquired aplastic anemia. Whole-study context: DNA per sorted CD4+ or CD8+ sample ranged roughly 0.18 to 30 ug, averaging around 3.1 ug.

Selection for sequencing was limited to patients who had shown CD8+CD57+ cell expansion by flow cytometry. The length of the CDR3 is 11 residues. The V gene's germline CDR1 is SQVTM and CDR2 ANQGSEA. Trimming removed 6 bases at V and 4 bases at J, with 10 bases between. Investigators profiled TCR beta VDJ and CDR3 from genomic DNA template. TCRdb called the reads again in MiXCR, with one record for every CDR3 protein. The sample shows fewer than 85,000 distinct CDR3 sequences, under 80% of them seen only once. This sequence joins TRBV29-1 and TRBJ2-7; possibly TRBD1 for D (5 bases). The TCR originated in a human donor with aplastic anemia. Material: sorted CD4+, CD8+, or CD8+CD57+ T cells (not recorded which) from PBMCs. CDR3 region: CSVAGPYEQYF. The CDR3, as DNA: TGCAGCGTGGCAGGGCCGTACGAGCAGTACTTC.